The 14 T cell receptor beta chains reported below all come from one sample, sequenced in a study of blood T cell repertoires in COVID-19. TCRdb keeps only in-frame clones here, not all; method: immunoSEQ multiplex PCR. This table holds roughly 400,000 clones, approximately 91% found once. Sequencing was done on a sample of PBMCs or T cells enriched from blood (not recorded which). These receptors all come from a young woman who had been exposed to COVID-19.

This rearrangement joins TRBV18 to TRBJ1-1; TRBD1 aligns across 8 bases. J gave up 2 bases and V 4 bases, and 6 bases lay outside the gene matches. This CDR3 has 15 residues. Germline CDR1 KGHSH, CDR2 LQKENI. The CDR3 DNA sequence: TGTGCCAGCTCACTAACCGGGACAGGAAACACTGAAGCTTTCTTT. As protein: CASSLTGTGNTEAFF.

The CDR3 DNA sequence: TGTGCCAGCAGCTTGGCCGGGCGGGGGCAAGAGACCCAGTACTTC. Encoded protein: CASSLAGRGQETQYF. The chain uses TRBV5-6 and TRBJ2-5, with TRBD2 matching 7 bases. Germline assignment: CDR1 SGHDT and CDR2 YYEEEE. With V trimmed by 0 bases and J by 2 bases, 4 bases remained unmatched. The CDR3 extends over 15 amino acids.

This chain connects TRBV7-9 to TRBJ2-5; 8 bases agree with TRBD1. J was trimmed by 2 bases and V by 6 bases; bases with no gene match: 8. The CDR3 has 15 residues. CDR1 is SEHNR and CDR2 is FQNEAQ in the germline V gene (reference sequence). DNA for the CDR3: TGTGCCAGCAGGGACGGACAGGGTCTACAAGAGACCCAGTACTTC. Amino acids: CASRDGQGLQETQYF.

The rearrangement joins TRBV29-1 to TRBJ2-3, with 7 bases fitting TRBD2. Germline V gives CDR1 SQVTM, CDR2 ANQGSEA. CDR3 length: 19 amino acids. DNA for the CDR3: TGCACCCACCTACGGGGGGAGTTGTGCCCTCACACCTTAGCAGATACGCAGTATTTT. This gives the protein CTHLRGELCPHTLADTQYF.

There are a few counts of this clone. The CDR3: CASSGRHYSNQPQHF. Here the CDR3 DNA reads TGTGCCAGCAGTGGGCGGCATTATAGCAATCAGCCCCAGCATTTT. The gene calls are TRBV2 and TRBJ1-5; D not resolved. This CDR3 is 15 amino acids long. Trimming took off 4 bases at V and 0 bases at J, with 10 bases between the two ends. Germline V lookup: CDR1 SNHLY, CDR2 FYNNEI.

The genes are TRBV24-1 and TRBJ2-6; TRBD1 matches at 10 bases. Germline V lookup: CDR1 KGHDR, CDR2 SFDVKD. The CDR3 is made up of 20 amino acids. With 0 bases clipped from V and 0 bases from J, the junction kept 7 bases outside the gene matches. The CDR3 sequence is CATSDLGWDRGSSGANVLTF. CDR3 in DNA: TGTGCCACCAGTGATTTGGGTTGGGACAGGGGATCCTCTGGGGCCAACGTCCTGACTTTC.

This clone was detected once. Within the sample, other DNA sequences also encode this same CDR3. The chain is built from TRBV9 and TRBJ2-7; 10 bases fit TRBD2. The V gene's germline CDR1 is SGDLS and CDR2 YYNGEE. This CDR3 is built from 13 residues. V dropped 3 bases and J dropped 4; count of bases not matched to a gene: 1. This CDR3 is CASSEGLAYEQYF. Written as DNA, the CDR3 is TGTGCCAGCAGCGAGGGACTAGCGTACGAGCAGTACTTC.

The chain has TRBV11-2 and TRBJ2-7, with 7 bases identical to TRBD2. The CDR3 sequence is 13 residues long. J gave up 3 bases and V 5 bases, and 4 bases lay outside the gene matches. Germline CDR1 reads SGHAT; CDR2 reads FQNNGV. The CDR3 DNA is TGTGCCAGCAGCCATGGCGGGGGCTACGAGCAGTACTTC. Amino acid sequence: CASSHGGGYEQYF.

V gene TRBV19 combines with J gene TRBJ1-4; tentative D call: TRBD1 (6 bases). The CDR3 is 13 amino acids. Germline V gene data show CDR1 as LNHDA and CDR2 as SQIVND (reference sequence). V was clipped by 9 bases and J by 3 bases, with 11 bases between them. The CDR3 nucleotides read TGTGCCAGCAACAGGGATGCTAATGAAAAACTGTTTTTT. Encoded protein: CASNRDANEKLFF.

This sequence joins TRBV3-1 (or the pseudogene TRBV3-2) and TRBJ1-5; TRBD1 agrees at 8 bases. CDR1 is LGHDT, CDR2 YNNKEL, per germline (reference sequence). CDR3 size: 15 residues. Unmatched junction bases numbered 9, after V lost 5 bases and J lost 6 bases. The CDR3: CASSSSGGVGQPQHF. The CDR3 region has the DNA TGTGCCAGCAGCTCCTCAGGGGGCGTGGGTCAGCCCCAGCATTTT.

To note about this clone: This specimen includes other DNA sequences encoding the same CDR3. The chain is built from TRBV27 and TRBJ2-5; 11 nucleotides agree with TRBD1. Germline CDR1 MNHEY, CDR2 SMNVEV (reference sequence). The CDR3 is 14 residues long. The V segment lost 5 bases and the J segment 4 bases; nucleotides outside the gene matches: 3. The CDR3 here is CASSPGQGGETQYF. In DNA, the CDR3 is TGTGCCAGCAGTCCGGGACAGGGGGGAGAGACCCAGTACTTC.

The chain employs TRBV10-1 and TRBJ2-5, with D tentatively TRBD1 (6 bases). This CDR3 spans 16 amino acids. Germline CDR1 reads WNHNN; CDR2 reads SYGVQD (reference sequence). Trimming left V 5 bases short and J 1 base short, with 17 bases between. Here the CDR3 reads CASSSGQPPLQETQYF. For the CDR3, the DNA is TGCGCCAGCAGTTCAGGACAGCCTCCCCTCCAAGAGACCCAGTACTTC.

This sequence joins TRBV6-5 and TRBJ2-1, with 11 bases matching TRBD2. CDR1 and CDR2 from the germline V gene are MNHEY and SVGAGI. Trimming cost V 6 bases and J 8 bases; bases outside gene matches: 9. The CDR3 is made up of 15 amino acids. The chain's CDR3 is CASRSSGRAKDEQFF. The CDR3 DNA is TGTGCCAGCAGAAGTAGCGGGAGGGCCAAAGATGAGCAGTTCTTC.

The rearrangement joins TRBV18 to TRBJ2-1; 12 positions agree with TRBD2. With V trimmed by 6 bases and J by 5 bases, 11 bases remained unmatched. This CDR3 region has 17 residues. CDR1 is KGHSH and CDR2 is LQKENI in the germline V gene. Here the CDR3 reads CASSAPNGLAGNNEQFF. The CDR3 region has the DNA TGTGCCAGCTCGGCACCGAACGGACTAGCGGGGAACAATGAGCAGTTCTTC.